A selection of T cell receptor beta chains follows, all from one sample in a study of prognosis after radiotherapy for stage I lung cancer. TCRdb reanalysed the multiplex PCR reads using MiXCR and keeps one entry per CDR3 protein. The sample has 26,000 or so distinct CDR3 sequences; approximately 31% are singletons. This specimen was PBMCs, taken before or after stereotactic body radiation therapy (not recorded which). The receptors derive from a donor aged 50 or older with non-small cell lung cancer. Each CDR3 is given with its conserved first and last residue. A D gene is named only where the DNA matches it firmly. Rows may omit the clone size; those that give it use once, few, many or a size class.

j_call: TRBJ1-6; cdr3_length: 15; d_call: NA; v_call: TRBV7-2; clone_size: NA; cdr3_aa: CASSLFHGDDSPLHF; cdr3_nt: TGTGCCAGCAGCCTATTTCATGGTGATGATTCACCCCTCCACTTT
j_call: TRBJ2-1; cdr3_length: 14; d_call: NA; v_call: TRBV4-2; clone_size: many; cdr3_aa: CASSQVRHYNEQFF; cdr3_nt: TGTGCCAGCAGCCAAGTAAGGCATTACAATGAGCAGTTCTTC
j_call: TRBJ2-5; cdr3_length: 15; d_call: TRBD2; v_call: TRBV5-6; clone_size: few; cdr3_aa: CASSLASGVVETQYF; cdr3_nt: TGTGCCAGCAGCTTGGCTAGCGGGGTTGTGGAGACCCAGTACTTC
j_call: TRBJ2-5; cdr3_length: 13; d_call: NA; v_call: TRBV5-1; clone_size: many; cdr3_aa: CASSSPGSETQYF; cdr3_nt: TGCGCCAGCAGCTCGCCAGGGAGTGAGACCCAGTACTTC
j_call: TRBJ2-2; cdr3_length: 18; d_call: TRBD2; v_call: TRBV12-3/TRBV12-4; clone_size: many; cdr3_aa: CASSPTSGGLSGTGELFF; cdr3_nt: TGTGCCAGCAGTCCAACTAGCGGGGGCCTCTCGGGCACCGGGGAGCTGTTTTTT
j_call: TRBJ2-7; cdr3_length: 15; d_call: TRBD2; v_call: TRBV6-9; clone_size: many; cdr3_aa: CASSFGLAGESEQYF; cdr3_nt: TGTGCCAGCAGTTTCGGACTAGCGGGAGAAAGCGAGCAGTACTTC
j_call: TRBJ2-2; cdr3_length: 15; d_call: NA; v_call: TRBV28; clone_size: many; cdr3_aa: CASSPGGTNTGELFF; cdr3_nt: TGTGCCAGCAGTCCAGGGGGGACGAACACCGGGGAGCTGTTTTTT
j_call: TRBJ2-7; cdr3_length: 14; d_call: NA; v_call: TRBV15; clone_size: many; cdr3_aa: CATNNLQGLHEQYF; cdr3_nt: TGTGCCACCAACAATCTACAGGGATTGCACGAGCAGTACTTC
j_call: TRBJ2-7; cdr3_length: 15; d_call: TRBD2; v_call: TRBV6-1; clone_size: many; cdr3_aa: CASRSSGVLSYEQYF; cdr3_nt: TGTGCCAGCAGGAGTAGCGGGGTGCTCTCCTACGAGCAGTACTTC
j_call: TRBJ1-4; cdr3_length: 20; d_call: TRBD1; v_call: TRBV28; clone_size: many; cdr3_aa: CASSFQIGQGDILPWEKLFF; cdr3_nt: TGTGCCAGCAGTTTTCAGATCGGACAGGGGGACATCCTTCCTTGGGAAAAACTGTTTTTT
j_call: TRBJ1-4; cdr3_length: 15; d_call: NA; v_call: TRBV10-3; clone_size: NA; cdr3_aa: CAISESRGTNEKLFF; cdr3_nt: TGTGCCATCAGTGAGTCCAGGGGAACTAATGAAAAACTGTTTTTT
j_call: TRBJ1-1; cdr3_length: 14; d_call: NA; v_call: TRBV12-3/TRBV12-4; clone_size: many; cdr3_aa: CASRLGGLNTEAFF; cdr3_nt: TGTGCCAGCCGCTTGGGGGGTTTGAACACTGAAGCTTTCTTT
j_call: TRBJ1-3; cdr3_length: 13; d_call: NA; v_call: TRBV5-5; clone_size: many; cdr3_aa: CASEALSGNTIYF; cdr3_nt: TGTGCCAGCGAGGCTCTCTCTGGAAACACCATATATTTT
j_call: TRBJ2-3; cdr3_length: 12; d_call: NA; v_call: TRBV28; clone_size: once; cdr3_aa: CASSYPTDTQYF; cdr3_nt: TGTGCCAGCAGTTACCCCACAGATACGCAGTATTTT
j_call: TRBJ2-1; cdr3_length: 14; d_call: NA; v_call: TRBV5-4; clone_size: NA; cdr3_aa: CASSSEGSYNEQFF; cdr3_nt: TGTGCCAGCAGCTCCGAGGGCTCCTACAATGAGCAGTTCTTC
j_call: TRBJ2-5; cdr3_length: 12; d_call: NA; v_call: TRBV2; clone_size: many; cdr3_aa: CASSELGETQYF; cdr3_nt: TGTGCCAGCAGTGAATTGGGAGAGACCCAGTACTTC
j_call: TRBJ1-5; cdr3_length: 15; d_call: NA; v_call: TRBV5-5; clone_size: many; cdr3_aa: CASQLGGPGNQPQHF; cdr3_nt: TGTGCCAGCCAGCTTGGTGGGCCAGGGAATCAGCCCCAGCATTTT
j_call: TRBJ2-2; cdr3_length: 15; d_call: NA; v_call: TRBV27; clone_size: NA; cdr3_aa: CASKLGTFESGELFF; cdr3_nt: TGTGCCAGCAAATTGGGGACGTTTGAGTCCGGGGAGCTGTTTTTT
j_call: TRBJ2-7; cdr3_length: 15; d_call: TRBD1; v_call: TRBV7-9; clone_size: many; cdr3_aa: CASSSRQGASDEQYF; cdr3_nt: TGTGCCAGCAGCTCCCGACAGGGGGCTTCGGACGAGCAGTACTTC
j_call: TRBJ2-2; cdr3_length: 15; d_call: NA; v_call: TRBV19; clone_size: many; cdr3_aa: CASNVQQGYTGELFF; cdr3_nt: TGTGCCAGTAACGTTCAACAGGGATACACCGGGGAGCTGTTTTTT
j_call: TRBJ1-3; cdr3_length: 14; d_call: NA; v_call: TRBV12-3/TRBV12-4; clone_size: many; cdr3_aa: CASTQYHSGNTIYF; cdr3_nt: TGTGCCAGCACCCAATACCACTCTGGAAACACCATATATTTT
j_call: TRBJ2-7; cdr3_length: 13; d_call: NA; v_call: TRBV20-1; clone_size: once; cdr3_aa: CSASPNSAGEQYF; cdr3_nt: TGCAGTGCTAGCCCCAACTCGGCGGGCGAGCAGTACTTC